This T cell receptor (beta chain) was observed in a study of blood T cell repertoires in COVID-19. Study-wide background: The United States, Italy and Spain were the sources of the acute and convalescent COVID-19 samples.

In the authors' methods: Reference gene primer amplification in the assay estimated nucleated cell counts. Only in-frame clones appear in the TCRdb table, and some are missing; sequencing was by immunoSEQ multiplex PCR. V and J calls and clone size come straight from that table; D and trimming were deduced from the DNA. Here the sample spans 380,000 or so clones, roughly 90% being singletons. Researchers sorted participants into cohorts using their self-reported clinical history. This clone was picked up one time. The CDR3 extends over 13 amino acids. Germline V gene sequence: CDR1 SGHRS, CDR2 YFSETQ. The ends were cut back, 4 bases at V and 2 bases at J, with 10 bases in the middle.

The clonotype originates from a woman aged 25 to 45 with acute COVID-19. The sample comprised PBMCs or T cells enriched from blood (not recorded which). The chain has TRBV5-1 and TRBJ2-7; D may be TRBD1 (6 bases). The CDR3 sequence is CASSPGQTYEQYF. The CDR3 DNA reads TGCGCCAGCAGCCCCGGACAGACCTACGAGCAGTACTTC. Using reference TRBV5-1 and TRBJ2-7 for the parts outside the CDR3, the full variable domain is KAGVTQTPRYLIKTRGQQVTLSCSPISGHRSVSWYQQTPGQGLQFLFEYFSETQRNKGNFPGRFSGRQFSNSRSEMNVSTLELGDSALYLCASSPGQTYEQYFGPGTRLTVT.